These T cell receptor beta chains were read from a single sample in a study of Graves' ophthalmopathy and Graves' hyperthyroidism. TCRdb reprocessed the multiplex PCR reads with MiXCR, giving one entry per CDR3 protein. Of roughly 160,000 distinct CDR3 sequences in the sample, 37% are singletons; the top ten hold around 5.8%. The sequencing sample was made of peripheral blood. The receptors stem from a woman between 35 and 50 years old with Graves' ophthalmopathy. The conserved cysteine and the conserved F or W are not part of the CDR3 here.

CDR3 protein: ASSVQGGNSPLH
CDR3 length: 12
V gene: TRBV7-6

CDR3 protein: ASRGDRGQDYGYT
CDR3 length: 13
V gene: TRBV28

CDR3 protein: SAHMEGLPETQY
CDR3 length: 12
V gene: TRBV20-1

CDR3 protein: ASRPPGPNTGELF
CDR3 length: 13
V gene: TRBV5-5

CDR3 protein: ASSFGTANTEAF
CDR3 length: 12
V gene: TRBV12-3/TRBV12-4

CDR3 protein: ASSSPSGGGSQPQH
CDR3 length: 14
V gene: TRBV6-5

CDR3 protein: ASSFLGGAGGEAF
CDR3 length: 13
V gene: TRBV12-3/TRBV12-4

CDR3 protein: ASSPLGARGLYEQY
CDR3 length: 14
V gene: TRBV19

CDR3 protein: ASSLVGVGQFDYEQY
CDR3 length: 15
V gene: TRBV11-2

CDR3 protein: ASSPGTGRKGYT
CDR3 length: 12
V gene: TRBV28

CDR3 protein: ASSLPGLGNTEAF
CDR3 length: 13
V gene: TRBV11-2

CDR3 protein: ASSYLGQGNYEQY
CDR3 length: 13
V gene: TRBV6-5

CDR3 protein: ASSQDSSNQPQH
CDR3 length: 12
V gene: TRBV6-1

CDR3 protein: ASSLSTPNYGYT
CDR3 length: 12
V gene: TRBV12-3/TRBV12-4

CDR3 protein: SVVLVGYEQY
CDR3 length: 10
V gene: TRBV29-1

CDR3 protein: ASSLAAGVTYEQY
CDR3 length: 13
V gene: TRBV12-3/TRBV12-4

CDR3 protein: ASSQGLAGLYEQY
CDR3 length: 13
V gene: TRBV6-2/TRBV6-3

CDR3 protein: ASSYSTRTGQNYYGYT
CDR3 length: 16
V gene: TRBV6-2/TRBV6-3

CDR3 protein: ATSRPNQPQH
CDR3 length: 10
V gene: TRBV15

CDR3 protein: ASSSDLYGYT
CDR3 length: 10
V gene: TRBV28

CDR3 protein: ATTGQGASYEQY
CDR3 length: 12
V gene: TRBV6-5

CDR3 protein: ASSYSWTDTGELF
CDR3 length: 13
V gene: TRBV6-6

CDR3 protein: ASSYSLPGYNQPQH
CDR3 length: 14
V gene: TRBV6-2/TRBV6-3

CDR3 protein: ASKGDGTRGYGYT
CDR3 length: 13
V gene: TRBV5-1

CDR3 protein: ASSSQGGYT
CDR3 length: 9
V gene: TRBV6-5

CDR3 protein: ASSQGTGSGNTIY
CDR3 length: 13
V gene: TRBV3-1

CDR3 protein: ASNLSKSYEQY
CDR3 length: 11
V gene: TRBV6-5

CDR3 protein: ASSRTGAQETQY
CDR3 length: 12
V gene: TRBV6-2/TRBV6-3

CDR3 protein: ASSVFSAGQGNSPLH
CDR3 length: 15
V gene: TRBV9

CDR3 protein: ASSPNDRELGEQY
CDR3 length: 13
V gene: TRBV12-3/TRBV12-4

CDR3 protein: ASSLVASGEYEQY
CDR3 length: 13
V gene: TRBV5-5

CDR3 protein: ATSDSGPLQETQY
CDR3 length: 13
V gene: TRBV24-1

CDR3 protein: ASSLLAAYEQY
CDR3 length: 11
V gene: TRBV13

CDR3 protein: AISDSGPANQPQH
CDR3 length: 13
V gene: TRBV10-3

CDR3 protein: ASSLEPGQGSTEAF
CDR3 length: 14
V gene: TRBV7-3

CDR3 protein: ASSPWNTEAF
CDR3 length: 10
V gene: TRBV12-3/TRBV12-4

CDR3 protein: ASSLIGLAGELF
CDR3 length: 12
V gene: TRBV11-2

CDR3 protein: ATSRSKGYEQY
CDR3 length: 11
V gene: TRBV15

CDR3 protein: ASSEQPSTDTQY
CDR3 length: 12
V gene: TRBV6-1

CDR3 protein: ASGSRGRREAF
CDR3 length: 11
V gene: TRBV6-1